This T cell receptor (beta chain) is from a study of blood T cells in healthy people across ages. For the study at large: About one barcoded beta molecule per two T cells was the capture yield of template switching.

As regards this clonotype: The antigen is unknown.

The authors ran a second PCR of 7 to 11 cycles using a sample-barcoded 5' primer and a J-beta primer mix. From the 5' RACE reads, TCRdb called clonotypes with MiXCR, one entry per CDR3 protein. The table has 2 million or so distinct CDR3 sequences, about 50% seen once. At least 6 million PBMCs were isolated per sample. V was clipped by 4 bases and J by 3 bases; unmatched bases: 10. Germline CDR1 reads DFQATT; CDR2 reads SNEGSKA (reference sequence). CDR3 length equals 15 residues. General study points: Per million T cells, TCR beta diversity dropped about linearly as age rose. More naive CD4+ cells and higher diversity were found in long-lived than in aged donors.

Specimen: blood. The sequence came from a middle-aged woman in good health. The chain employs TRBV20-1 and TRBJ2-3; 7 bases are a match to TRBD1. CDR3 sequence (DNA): TGCAGTGCTACAAACCCGGGACAGAGAACAGATACGCAGTATTTT. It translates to CSATNPGQRTDTQYF.